The clone carrying this TCR beta chain has only one observation. What it binds is unknown. The data are from a study of a mutant IDH1 vaccine in newly diagnosed glioma. Time point meaning: week 47, end of study. Alongside topical imiquimod, each dose of vaccine comprised 300 ug of mutant IDH1 20-mer peptide. Data came from immunoSEQ multiplex PCR; TCRdb stores just in-frame clones and leaves some out. The sample has 30,000 to 35,000 clones, approximately 92% seen once. This CDR3 spans 14 amino acids. The V end lost 2 bases, the J end lost 4 bases, and 9 bases lay between the germline ends. Germline V gene sequence: CDR1 MGHDK, CDR2 SYGVNS.

Source: PBMCs, taken from a glioma patient whose treatment included an IDH1 peptide vaccine. The clonotype was recovered from a middle-aged woman with glioma. The chain combines TRBV25-1 with TRBJ1-5, with D tentatively TRBD1 (6 bases). The CDR3 here is CASSEGDRNQPQHF. CDR3 coding DNA: TGTGCCAGCAGTGAAGGAGACAGGAATCAGCCCCAGCATTTT. The whole variable domain, filled in from reference TRBV25-1 and TRBJ1-5, reads EADIYQTPRYLVIGTGKKITLECSQTMGHDKMYWYQQDPGMELHLIHYSYGVNSTEKGDLSSESTVSRIRTEHFPLTLESARPSHTSQYLCASSEGDRNQPQHFGDGTRLSIL.